One and the same sample provided the 21 T cell receptor beta chains below, sequenced in a study of vaccination and CD4 T cells after COVID-19 (dated by TCRdb to between 2020 and 2023). Sample treatment or condition, as interpreted from the label and publication: approximately 9-day PBMC culture with coronavirus spike peptide pools or control peptides (ViraFEST assay). These receptors have no known antigen. Receptors were amplified or captured by PCR. Sequencing was performed on an Illumina iSeq 100. DNA from cultured CD4+ T cells underwent TCR sequencing with the Oncomine TCR Beta short-read assay at the Johns Hopkins FTIC core. TCRdb cleaned the public reads at Q25 with fastp, built clones with MiXCR and kept in-frame beta chains. Under each unique CDR3 protein, matching rows form one entry showing the most common genes and DNA. The sample includes roughly 16,000 distinct CDR3 sequences, with 45% to 55% observed a single time. The ten largest account for 7.5% to 10% of the sample.

The source material was CD4+ T cells from blood, cultured in vitro. Receptors originate from a human donor who had recovered from COVID-19.

This chain connects TRBV10-3 to TRBJ2-3, with D tentatively TRBD2 (6 bases). Trimming took 2 bases from V and 2 from J, leaving 11 bases between them. Germline-derived CDR1 and CDR2 are ENHRY and SYGVKD. The CDR3 totals 15 residues. CDR3 sequence (DNA): TGTGCCATCAGTGAGGGGGGAGGCAACACAGATACGCAGTATTTT. Its protein is CAISEGGGNTDTQYF.

The chain is built from TRBV5-1 and TRBJ1-2; perhaps TRBD1 as D (5 bases). The V end was cut by 2 bases, the J end by 8 bases, with 10 bases between. CDR3 length: 12 residues. The germline CDR1 and CDR2 sequences are SGHRS and YFSETQ. CDR3 DNA: TGCGCCAGCAGCTTAACAGGCGGCGGCTACACCTTC. This codes for CASSLTGGGYTF.

This chain connects TRBV7-8 to TRBJ2-7; 14 nucleotides match TRBD2. The CDR3 is 16 amino acids. The V segment lost 2 bases and the J segment 2 bases; nucleotides outside the gene matches: 2. Per the germline V gene, CDR1 is SGHVS and CDR2 is FQNEAQ. In DNA form, the CDR3 reads TGTGCCAGCAGCTTAAGACTAGCGGGAGGGCCCTACGAGCAGTACTTC. Its translation is CASSLRLAGGPYEQYF. Supplemented by reference TRBV7-8 and TRBJ2-7, the full variable domain reads GAGVSQSPRYKVAKRGQDVALRCDPISGHVSLFWYQQALGQGPEFLTYFQNEAQLDKSGLPSDRFFAERPEGSVSTLKIQRTQQEDSAVYLCASSLRLAGGPYEQYFGPGTRLTVT.

This clonotype came up a few times. The gene calls are TRBV28 and TRBJ1-5; D remains unclear. V was clipped by 1 base and J by 4 bases, with 11 bases between them. The CDR3 spans 15 residues. The germline CDR1 and CDR2 sequences are MDHEN and SYDVKM. The CDR3 protein is CASSLYLRLNQPQHF. DNA of the CDR3: TGTGCCAGCAGTTTATATCTCAGATTAAATCAGCCCCAGCATTTT.

The V gene is TRBV7-9, the J gene TRBJ1-2; no clear D gene. The CDR3 covers 13 residues. V was cut by 3 bases and J by 2 bases, with 7 bases left in between. Germline V lookup: CDR1 SEHNR, CDR2 FQNEAQ (reference sequence). CDR3 nucleotide sequence: TGTGCCAGCAGCTTCGGAACCAACTATGGCTACACCTTC. Translated, it gives CASSFGTNYGYTF.

The rearrangement joins TRBV25-1 to TRBJ2-2; tentatively, D is TRBD2 (5 bases). The CDR3 sequence is 15 residues long. Per the germline V gene, CDR1 is MGHDK and CDR2 is SYGVNS. Trimming stripped 2 bases from V and 4 bases from J, with 11 bases between. This CDR3 is CASSERAGVTGELFF. DNA of the CDR3: TGTGCCAGCAGTGAAAGAGCCGGGGTCACCGGGGAGCTGTTTTTT.

This clonotype was picked up one time. This chain connects TRBV7-9 to TRBJ2-3; D unclear. The CDR3 is 14 amino acids. V was cut by 5 bases and J by 2 bases, with 11 bases left in between. CDR1 is SEHNR, CDR2 FQNEAQ, per germline (reference sequence). This CDR3 reads CASSPGSSTDTQYF. The DNA of the CDR3 is TGTGCCAGCAGCCCAGGATCGTCCACAGATACGCAGTATTTT.

This clonotype was seen a handful of times. The chain links TRBV20-1 to TRBJ2-5, with a weak D call TRBD2 (5 bases). CDR1 is DFQATT and CDR2 is SNEGSKA in the germline V gene (reference sequence). This CDR3 region has 12 residues. The V gene lost 5 bases and the J gene lost 1 base, with 8 bases spanning the gap. The CDR3 DNA follows: TGCAGTGCTGGACTGTCCCAAGAGACCCAGTACTTC. Translation: CSAGLSQETQYF.

This sequence joins TRBV19 and TRBJ2-3; TRBD1 matches 7 bases. The CDR3 is 15 residues long. V trimming: 6 bases; J trimming: 2 bases; junction bases outside the gene matches: 8. Germline CDR1 reads LNHDA; CDR2 reads SQIVND (reference sequence). CDR3: CASRPRDSSTDTQYF. The CDR3 DNA sequence: TGTGCCAGTAGGCCCCGGGACAGTTCCACAGATACGCAGTATTTT.

The V call is TRBV6-1, the J call TRBJ2-6; D not resolved. The CDR3 spans 17 residues. Trimming took 1 base from V and 0 from J, leaving 10 bases between them. Germline lookup yields CDR1 MNHNS and CDR2 SASEGT. In nucleotides, the CDR3 is TGTGCCAGCAGTGAAGGATTATTAAACTCTGGGGCCAACGTCCTGACTTTC. Translating it yields CASSEGLLNSGANVLTF.

This clonotype appeared a few times. This chain connects TRBV25-1 to TRBJ1-2, with D uncertain. CDR1 and CDR2 from the germline V gene are MGHDK and SYGVNS. V shed 6 bases and J shed 4 bases, with 18 bases lying between them. This CDR3 region has 15 residues. CDR3 protein: CASSDEGLAVYGYTF. In DNA form, the CDR3 reads TGTGCCAGCAGCGACGAAGGGTTAGCGGTCTATGGCTACACCTTC.

The V call is TRBV28, the J call TRBJ2-7; 11 bases align to TRBD2. Germline V gene lookup returns CDR1 MDHEN and CDR2 SYDVKM. The CDR3 sequence is 18 residues long. V shed 1 base, J shed 8 bases, and the junction held 16 bases outside the gene matches. Here the CDR3 reads CASSLYGVAGGTPRQQYF. The CDR3 DNA follows: TGTGCCAGCAGTTTATACGGGGTAGCGGGAGGGACCCCTAGGCAGCAGTACTTC.

This chain joins TRBV6-1 and TRBJ2-7; D gene uncertain. V was cut by 5 bases and J by 0 bases, with 5 bases left in between. CDR1 and CDR2 from the germline V gene are MNHNS and SASEGT. The CDR3 covers 12 residues. CDR3 bases: TGTGCCAGCAGTAAGAGCTCCTACGAGCAGTACTTC. Encoded protein: CASSKSSYEQYF.

The rearrangement joins TRBV27 to TRBJ2-3, with D perhaps matching TRBD2 (6 bases). V lost 3 bases to trimming and J lost 0 bases, with 10 bases between them. Germline V CDR1 and CDR2: MNHEY, SMNVEV (reference sequence). The CDR3 has 15 residues. The CDR3 reads CASSLRGTSTDTQYF. The CDR3 DNA is TGTGCCAGCAGTTTGCGGGGCACTAGCACAGATACGCAGTATTTT.

Only one count was recorded for this clonotype. The V gene is TRBV11-2, the J gene TRBJ2-7; TRBD1 is a possible D gene (6 bases). The V gene lost 2 bases and the J gene lost 4 bases, with 15 bases spanning the gap. The CDR3 spans 15 residues. Germline V gene data show CDR1 as SGHAT and CDR2 as FQNNGV. The CDR3 DNA reads TGTGCCAGCAGCTTACTAACAGGGACGCAGTACGAGCAGTACTTC. Protein sequence: CASSLLTGTQYEQYF.

A single count supports this clonotype. The chain links TRBV7-2 to TRBJ2-6; no firm D call. The CDR3 is made up of 13 amino acids. Trimming took 5 bases from V and 6 from J, leaving 8 bases between them. The germline V gene has CDR1 SGHTA and CDR2 FQGNSA. CDR3 residues: CASSQRVANVLTF. The CDR3 DNA is TGTGCCAGCAGCCAACGGGTGGCCAACGTCCTGACTTTC.

The chain has TRBV20-1 and TRBJ1-6, with TRBD1 matching over 7 bases. The CDR3 contains 15 residues. V dropped 3 bases and J dropped 5; count of bases not matched to a gene: 7. Germline CDR1 DFQATT, CDR2 SNEGSKA (reference sequence). The DNA of the CDR3 is TGCAGTGCTAGTCACAGGGGCCTGAATAATTCACCCCTCCACTTT. Translating gives CSASHRGLNNSPLHF.

V and J are TRBV20-1 and TRBJ2-5; 7 bases are a match to TRBD1. Trimming cost V 6 bases and J 2 bases; bases outside gene matches: 3. Looked up from germline, CDR1 is DFQATT and CDR2 is SNEGSKA (reference sequence). This CDR3 is built from 12 residues. The CDR3, as DNA: TGCAGTGCAAAACAGGGGCAAGAGACCCAGTACTTC. The encoded protein is CSAKQGQETQYF.

This clonotype showed up just a few times. The chain carries TRBV10-3 and TRBJ2-7; no reliable D call. The CDR3 length is 13 residues. Deletions cut 6 bases from V and 4 bases from J, with 13 bases between. Germline loops: CDR1 ENHRY, CDR2 SYGVKD. CDR3 coding DNA: TGTGCCATCAGCCCTAGTGTAGGGTACGAGCAGTACTTC. It is translated as CAISPSVGYEQYF.

J is TRBJ2-2 and V is TRBV7-3, with D uncertain. The CDR3 totals 14 residues. Trimming cost V 2 bases and J 1 base, with 5 bases left between them. Germline loops: CDR1 SGHTA, CDR2 FQGTGA. The CDR3 is CASSLSLNTGELFF. Written as DNA, the CDR3 is TGTGCCAGCAGCTTATCCCTGAACACCGGGGAGCTGTTTTTT.

This clonotype was observed a handful of times. The chain employs TRBV11-2 and TRBJ1-2, with D perhaps TRBD1 (5 bases). Trimming removed 5 bases at V and 4 bases at J, with 17 bases between. There are 15 residues in the CDR3. Germline V gene sequence: CDR1 SGHAT, CDR2 FQNNGV. CDR3 loop: CASSPSQGIGYGYTF. The DNA of the CDR3 is TGTGCCAGCAGCCCCTCCCAGGGTATTGGCTATGGCTACACCTTC.